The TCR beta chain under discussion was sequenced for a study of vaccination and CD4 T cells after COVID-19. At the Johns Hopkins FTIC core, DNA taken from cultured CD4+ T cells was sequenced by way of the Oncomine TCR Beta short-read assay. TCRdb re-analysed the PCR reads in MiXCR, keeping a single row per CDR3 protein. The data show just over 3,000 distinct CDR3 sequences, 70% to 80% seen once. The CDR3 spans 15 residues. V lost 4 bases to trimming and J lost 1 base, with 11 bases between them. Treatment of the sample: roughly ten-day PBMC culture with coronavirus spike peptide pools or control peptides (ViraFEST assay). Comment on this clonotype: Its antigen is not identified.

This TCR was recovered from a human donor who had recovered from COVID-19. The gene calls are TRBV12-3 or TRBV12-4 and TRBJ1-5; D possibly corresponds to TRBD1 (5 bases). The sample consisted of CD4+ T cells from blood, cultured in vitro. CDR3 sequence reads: CASSWGRESNQPQHF. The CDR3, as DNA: TGTGCCAGCAGTTGGGGCAGGGAAAGCAATCAGCCCCAGCATTTT.